This T cell receptor beta chain comes out of a study of beta chain features in type 1 diabetes. This clone is a singleton in its sample. Its antigen is undetermined. A read error is likely, as this CDR3 ends without the conserved phenylalanine or tryptophan. As every portion of the isolated RNA was reverse transcribed, the sequencing read expressed TCRB transcripts. Naive, central memory and regulatory T cell samples came to a mean of around 3.3 million reads. Here immunoSEQ multiplex PCR was the method, and the copy in TCRdb shows in-frame clones only, minus some. Counted here are about 150,000 clones, around 50% occurring once; the ten biggest clones make up around 0.43%. This CDR3 has 14 residues. Germline-derived CDR1 and CDR2 are SGDLS and YYNGEE. J was trimmed by 6 bases and V by 6 bases; bases with no gene match: 11. Study-level points and caveats: A moderate, significant TCRB CDR3 shortening appeared in type 1 diabetes across four CD4+ subsets.

Every single donor gave one heparinised blood draw, and these averaged about 116 mL. CD4+ naive, central memory, regulatory and stem cell-like memory cells were sorted via CD45RO/CCR7/CD25/CD127/CD95/CD27. The clonotype originates from a man aged 18 to 29 in good health. This chain connects TRBV9 to TRBJ1-2; TRBD1 matches at 7 bases. The source material was Tregs from blood. CDR3 nucleotide sequence: TGTGCCAGCACCGAGACAGGGAGGTCGAATGGCTACACCCTC. Translating gives CASTETGRSNGYTL.